These 2 T cell receptor beta chains share one sample of origin, sequenced in a study of cytomegalovirus exposure and HLA in healthy donors. The PCR employed 60 Vbeta primers together with 13 Jbeta primers. Libraries were prepared by immunoSEQ multiplex PCR; TCRdb keeps only in-frame clonotypes and omits some of them. Its table records 140,000 or so clones. The sequencing sample was made of PBMCs. These TCRs come from a male donor in good health and CMV-seronegative.

This rearrangement joins TRBV19 to TRBJ2-5; 9 bases are shared with TRBD2. Germline V CDR1 and CDR2: LNHDA, SQIVND (reference sequence). V lost 1 base, J lost 3 bases, and 3 bases stayed unmatched. The CDR3 length is 15 residues. The CDR3 nucleotides read TGTGCCAGTAGTATAGCGGCTAGCGGGAAAGAGACCCAGTACTTC. Residues: CASSIAASGKETQYF. The whole variable domain, remainder taken from reference TRBV19 and TRBJ2-5, is DGGITQSPKYLFRKEGQNVTLSCEQNLNHDAMYWYRQDPGQGLRLIYYSQIVNDFQKGDIAEGYSVSREKKESFPLTVTSAQKNPTAFYLCASSIAASGKETQYFGPGTRLLVL.

The CDR3 nucleotides are TGTGCCAGCTCACCGAAAACCGGGACTAGCGGTGACTTCAATGAGCAGTTCTTC. Protein: CASSPKTGTSGDFNEQFF. The J gene is TRBJ2-1, the V gene TRBV18; the match to TRBD2 covers 11 bases. CDR3 length equals 18 residues. The germline V gene encodes CDR1 KGHSH and CDR2 LQKENI. The trim removed 3 bases at V and 6 bases at J, leaving 13 bases unmatched. The whole variable domain, filled in from reference TRBV18 and TRBJ2-1, reads NAGVMQNPRHLVRRRGQEARLRCSPMKGHSHVYWYRQLPEEGLKFMVYLQKENIIDESGMPKERFSAEFPKEGPSILRIQQVVRGDSAAYFCASSPKTGTSGDFNEQFFGPGTRLTVL.